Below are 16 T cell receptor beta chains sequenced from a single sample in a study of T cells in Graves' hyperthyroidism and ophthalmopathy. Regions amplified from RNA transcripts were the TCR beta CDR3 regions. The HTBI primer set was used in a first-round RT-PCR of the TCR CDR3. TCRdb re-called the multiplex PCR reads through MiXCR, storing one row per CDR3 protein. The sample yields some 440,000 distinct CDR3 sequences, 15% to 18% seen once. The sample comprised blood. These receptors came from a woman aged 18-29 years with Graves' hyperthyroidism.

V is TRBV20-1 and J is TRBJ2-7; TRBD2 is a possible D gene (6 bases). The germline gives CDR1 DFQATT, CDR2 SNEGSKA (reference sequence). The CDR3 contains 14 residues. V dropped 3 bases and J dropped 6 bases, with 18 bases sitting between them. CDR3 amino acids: CSASAGSGWVEQYF. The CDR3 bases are TGCAGTGCTAGTGCGGGTAGCGGTTGGGTCGAGCAGTACTTC.

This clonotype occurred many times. The CDR3 reads CASSKRLAGAYNEQFF. CDR3 bases: TGTGCCAGCAGCAAACGGCTAGCGGGGGCCTACAATGAGCAGTTCTTC. This chain uses TRBV11-1 with TRBJ2-1, with 10 nucleotides matching TRBD2. The germline V gene has CDR1 SGHAT and CDR2 FQDESV (reference sequence). This CDR3 has 16 amino acids. The V segment lost 5 bases and the J segment 2 bases; nucleotides outside the gene matches: 6.

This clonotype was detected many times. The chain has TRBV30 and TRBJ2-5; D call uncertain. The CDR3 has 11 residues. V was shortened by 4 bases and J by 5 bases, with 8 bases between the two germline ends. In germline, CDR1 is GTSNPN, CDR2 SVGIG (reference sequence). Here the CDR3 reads CAWTEMETQYF. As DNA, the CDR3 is TGTGCCTGGACCGAGATGGAGACCCAGTACTTC.

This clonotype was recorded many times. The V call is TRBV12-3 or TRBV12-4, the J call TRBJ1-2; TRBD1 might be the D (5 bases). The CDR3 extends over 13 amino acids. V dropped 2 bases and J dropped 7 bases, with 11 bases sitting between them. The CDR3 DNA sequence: TGTGCCAGCAGTTTACAGGCCGGGACTGGCTACACCTTC. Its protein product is CASSLQAGTGYTF.

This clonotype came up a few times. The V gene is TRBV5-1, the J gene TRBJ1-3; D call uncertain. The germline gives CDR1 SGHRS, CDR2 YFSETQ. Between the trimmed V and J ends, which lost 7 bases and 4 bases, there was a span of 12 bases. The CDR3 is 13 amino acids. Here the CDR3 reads CASSRVTGNTIYF. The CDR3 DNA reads TGCGCCAGCTCTCGGGTTACGGGAAACACCATATATTTT.

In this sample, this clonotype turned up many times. CDR3: CSYTWGTYEQYF. DNA for the CDR3: TGCAGCTACACGTGGGGTACCTACGAGCAGTACTTC. The gene calls are TRBV29-1 and TRBJ2-7, with no clear D. Germline V CDR1 and CDR2: SQVTM, ANQGSEA. V was trimmed by 8 bases and J by 2 bases, leaving 13 bases between them. The CDR3 covers 12 residues.

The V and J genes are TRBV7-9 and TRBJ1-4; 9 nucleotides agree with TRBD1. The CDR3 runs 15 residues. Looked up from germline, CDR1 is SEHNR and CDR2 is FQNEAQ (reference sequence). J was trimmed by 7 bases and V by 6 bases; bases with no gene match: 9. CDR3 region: CASRRTGGLGEKLFF. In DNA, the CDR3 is TGTGCCAGCAGGCGCACAGGGGGCCTGGGTGAAAAACTGTTTTTT.

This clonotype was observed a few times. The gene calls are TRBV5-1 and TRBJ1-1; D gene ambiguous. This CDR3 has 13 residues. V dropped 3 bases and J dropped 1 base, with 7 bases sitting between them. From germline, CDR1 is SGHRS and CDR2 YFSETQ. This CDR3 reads CASSSNPNTEAFF. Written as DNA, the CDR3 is TGCGCCAGCAGCTCGAATCCGAACACTGAAGCTTTCTTT.

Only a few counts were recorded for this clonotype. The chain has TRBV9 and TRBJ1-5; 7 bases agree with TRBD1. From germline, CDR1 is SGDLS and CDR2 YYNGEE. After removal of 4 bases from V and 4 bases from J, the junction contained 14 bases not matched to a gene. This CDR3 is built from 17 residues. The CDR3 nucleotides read TGTGCCAGCAGCAGGACAGGTACGAGGGAGGGGAATCAGCCCCAGCATTTT. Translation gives CASSRTGTREGNQPQHF.

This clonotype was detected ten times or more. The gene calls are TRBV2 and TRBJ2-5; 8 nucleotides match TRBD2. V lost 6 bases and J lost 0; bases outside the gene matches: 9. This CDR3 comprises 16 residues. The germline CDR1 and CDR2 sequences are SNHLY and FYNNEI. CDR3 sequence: CASSQVQRGNQETQYF. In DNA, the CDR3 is TGTGCCAGCAGCCAAGTCCAGCGGGGGAACCAAGAGACCCAGTACTTC.

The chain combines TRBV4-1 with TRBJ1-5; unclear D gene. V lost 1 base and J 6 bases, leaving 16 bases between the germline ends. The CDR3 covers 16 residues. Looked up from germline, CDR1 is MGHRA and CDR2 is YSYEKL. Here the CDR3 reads CASSQVDGPAAQPQHF. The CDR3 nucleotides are TGCGCCAGCAGCCAAGTCGACGGCCCGGCGGCTCAGCCCCAGCATTTT.

CDR3 protein: CASSEIGSATNEKLFF. In DNA form, the CDR3 reads TGTGCCAGCAGTGAAATCGGGAGCGCAACTAATGAAAAACTGTTTTTT. The chain couples TRBV6-1 to TRBJ1-4; D is unresolved. Germline V CDR1 and CDR2: MNHNS, SASEGT. Deletions cut 2 bases from V and 0 bases from J, with 10 bases between. This CDR3 has 16 amino acids.

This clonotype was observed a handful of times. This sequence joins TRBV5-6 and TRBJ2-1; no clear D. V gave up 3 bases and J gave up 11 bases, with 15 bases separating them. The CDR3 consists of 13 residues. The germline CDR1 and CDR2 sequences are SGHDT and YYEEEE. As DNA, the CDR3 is TGTGCCAGCAGCTCCTTCTTCGGAAATAAGCAGTTCTTC. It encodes CASSSFFGNKQFF. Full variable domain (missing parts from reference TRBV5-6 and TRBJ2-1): DAGVTQSPTHLIKTRGQQVTLRCSPKSGHDTVSWYQQALGQGPQFIFQYYEEEERQRGNFPDRFSGHQFPNYSSELNVNALLLGDSALYLCASSSFFGNKQFFGPGTRLTVL.

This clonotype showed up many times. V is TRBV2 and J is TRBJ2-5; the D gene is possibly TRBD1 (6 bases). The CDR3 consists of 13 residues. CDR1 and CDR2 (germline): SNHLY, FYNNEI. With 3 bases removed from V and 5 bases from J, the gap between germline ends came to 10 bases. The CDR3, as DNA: TGTGCCAGCAGTGAGACAGGCGAGGAGACCCAGTACTTC. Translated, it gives CASSETGEETQYF.

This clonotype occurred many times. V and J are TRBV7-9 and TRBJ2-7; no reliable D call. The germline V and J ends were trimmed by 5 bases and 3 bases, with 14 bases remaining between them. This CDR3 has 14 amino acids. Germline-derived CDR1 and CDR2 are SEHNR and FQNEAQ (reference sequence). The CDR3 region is CASSPRAANYEQYF. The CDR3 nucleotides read TGTGCCAGCAGCCCCCGGGCGGCAAACTACGAGCAGTACTTC.

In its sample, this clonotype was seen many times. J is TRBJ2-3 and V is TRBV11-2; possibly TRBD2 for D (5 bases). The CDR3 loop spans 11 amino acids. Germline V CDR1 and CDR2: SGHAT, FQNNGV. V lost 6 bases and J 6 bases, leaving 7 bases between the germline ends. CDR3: CASRAGDTQYF. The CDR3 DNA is TGTGCCAGCAGGGCGGGCGATACGCAGTATTTT.